These 26 T cell receptor beta chains were all obtained from the same sample, sequenced in a study of blood T cell repertoires in COVID-19. Produced via immunoSEQ multiplex PCR; TCRdb's table is partial and in-frame only. The sample consists of approximately 50,000 clones, around 87% of them appearing once. The material sequenced was peripheral blood. The receptors originated from a man over 45 with active COVID-19.

The V call is TRBV27, the J call TRBJ2-1; maybe TRBD1 (5 bases). The ends were cut back, 2 bases at V and 7 bases at J, with 12 bases in the middle. Germline loops: CDR1 MNHEY, CDR2 SMNVEV (reference sequence). The CDR3 is 14 residues long. The CDR3 DNA reads TGTGCCAGCAGTTTACGCCAGGGTATGAATGAGCAGTTCTTC. Its translation: CASSLRQGMNEQFF.

The V and J genes are TRBV7-9 and TRBJ2-1; 11 bases match TRBD2. This CDR3 is 15 amino acids long. Germline V CDR1 and CDR2: SEHNR, FQNEAQ (reference sequence). V lost 10 bases, J lost 4 bases, and 9 bases stayed unmatched. CDR3 loop: CATSLAGEGYNEQFF. Written as DNA, the CDR3 is TGTGCCACATCACTAGCGGGAGAGGGGTACAATGAGCAGTTCTTC.

The chain links TRBV5-8 to TRBJ2-2, with TRBD1 identical over 9 bases. Trimming cost V 4 bases and J 4 bases; bases outside gene matches: 8. Germline lookup yields CDR1 SGHTS and CDR2 YDEGEE. The CDR3 is made up of 16 amino acids. DNA of the CDR3: TGTGCCAGCAGCCTGGACAGGGGACTCCTCACCGGGGAGCTGTTTTTT. Protein sequence: CASSLDRGLLTGELFF.

The CDR3 nucleotides are TGTGCCAGCAGCCTGACCGGGACAGGGTACGCCGGGGAGCTGTTTTTT. It specifies CASSLTGTGYAGELFF. This chain joins TRBV7-3 and TRBJ2-2; 9 bases map to TRBD1. Germline-derived CDR1 and CDR2 are SGHTA and FQGTGA. The CDR3 contains 16 residues. The trim removed 5 bases at V and 6 bases at J, leaving 10 bases unmatched.

This sequence joins TRBV12-1 and TRBJ2-7; the table gives TRBD2 as D, unverified against the DNA. TRBV12-1 is a listed pseudogene. This CDR3 has 15 residues. The CDR3 DNA sequence: TGTGCCAGCAGCTTTGGTCTAGCGGGGTACTACGAGCAGTACTTC. Translated: CASSFGLAGYYEQYF.

The J gene is TRBJ1-4, the V gene TRBV5-4, with TRBD1 matching over 8 bases. V lost 4 bases and J lost 8; bases outside the gene matches: 10. CDR1 and CDR2 (germline): SGHNT, YYREEE (reference sequence). The CDR3 covers 15 residues. In nucleotides, the CDR3 is TGTGCCAGCAGCCCGAGGACAGGGCGAAAGGAAAAACTGTTTTTT. Translated, it gives CASSPRTGRKEKLFF.

This clone was observed once. The genes are TRBV27 and TRBJ2-1; no firm D call. Trimming cost V 0 bases and J 0 bases, with 15 bases left between them. The CDR3 length is 18 residues. Germline V CDR1 and CDR2: MNHEY, SMNVEV (reference sequence). CDR3 nucleotide sequence: TGTGCCAGCAGTTTATCGATGGAGCGTCCGAGCTCCTACAATGAGCAGTTCTTC. Translated, it gives CASSLSMERPSSYNEQFF.

As DNA, the CDR3 is TGTGCCAGTAGTATAGGACAGTGGACAGATACGCAGTATTTT. This sequence encodes CASSIGQWTDTQYF. This chain links TRBV19 with TRBJ2-3; weak D call: TRBD1 (5 bases). Trimming removed 1 base from V and 3 bases from J, with 8 bases in between. There are 14 residues in the CDR3. Germline assignment: CDR1 LNHDA and CDR2 SQIVND (reference sequence).

Notes on this clone: Within the sample, other DNA sequences also encode this same CDR3. This chain links TRBV9 with TRBJ2-5, with TRBD2 as a possible D gene (6 bases). Trimming cost V 0 bases and J 4 bases, with 13 bases left between them. The CDR3 covers 15 residues. Germline CDR1 reads SGDLS; CDR2 reads YYNGEE. The CDR3 spells CASSVGGGAGETQYF. For the CDR3, the DNA is TGTGCCAGCAGCGTAGGAGGAGGGGCGGGAGAGACCCAGTACTTC.

The rearrangement joins TRBV6-6 to TRBJ2-7; D gene ambiguous. Germline V gene data show CDR1 as MNHNY and CDR2 as SVGAGI (reference sequence). The CDR3 loop spans 14 amino acids. V dropped 5 bases and J dropped 5 bases, with 16 bases sitting between them. The CDR3 reads CASSPAHLNDEQYF. CDR3 sequence (DNA): TGTGCCAGCAGTCCCGCACATCTGAACGACGAGCAGTACTTC.

V is TRBV28 and J is TRBJ2-2; D might be TRBD2 (7 bases). Trimming cost V 7 bases and J 3 bases, with 12 bases left between them. The V gene's germline CDR1 is MDHEN and CDR2 SYDVKM. The CDR3 extends over 14 amino acids. The CDR3 DNA is TGTGCCAGCACTGGGGGGGCGGACACCGGGGAGCTGTTTTTT. It codes for CASTGGADTGELFF.

The sample holds a few counts of this clone. The chain recombines TRBV27 with TRBJ1-1, with 8 bases identical to TRBD1. Germline V CDR1 and CDR2: MNHEY, SMNVEV (reference sequence). The CDR3 has 12 amino acids. Germline trimming cut 5 bases from V and 8 bases from J; bases unmatched to any gene: 4. The CDR3 loop is CASSLRQGEAFF. CDR3 in DNA: TGTGCCAGCAGTCTTCGACAGGGGGAAGCTTTCTTT.

The chain couples TRBV6-5 to TRBJ1-1; D ambiguous. With 7 bases removed from V and 4 bases from J, the gap between germline ends came to 10 bases. The CDR3 contains 12 residues. Germline V CDR1 and CDR2: MNHEY, SVGAGI. The CDR3 reads CASMREGTEAFF. The CDR3 nucleotides are TGTGCCAGCATGAGGGAGGGCACTGAAGCTTTCTTT.

This sequence joins TRBV11-2 and TRBJ1-2, with D possibly TRBD1 on 5 matching bases. CDR3 length: 15 residues. Germline CDR1 reads SGHAT; CDR2 reads FQNNGV. V lost 5 bases, J lost 4 bases, and 17 bases lay in between. In nucleotides, the CDR3 is TGTGCCAGCAGCACCGAAGGGTCAGGGCTCTATGGCTACACCTTC. Its protein product is CASSTEGSGLYGYTF.

The chain links TRBV28 to TRBJ2-1; possible D gene TRBD1, 5 bases. V lost 5 bases, J lost 4 bases, and 18 bases lay in between. There are 16 residues in the CDR3. Per the germline V gene, CDR1 is MDHEN and CDR2 is SYDVKM. The CDR3 reads CASSLSPGKGYNEQFF. DNA for the CDR3: TGTGCCAGCAGTCTCTCACCAGGGAAGGGGTACAATGAGCAGTTCTTC.

This chain uses TRBV28 with TRBJ1-1; a weak D match, TRBD1 (6 bases). The V end lost 6 bases, the J end lost 1 base, and 12 bases lay between the germline ends. From germline, CDR1 is MDHEN and CDR2 SYDVKM. CDR3 length: 14 amino acids. For the CDR3, the DNA is TGTGCCAGCAGCCCCTGGGGACAGAACACTGAAGCTTTCTTT. It encodes CASSPWGQNTEAFF.

The chain links TRBV7-9 to TRBJ2-2, with 7 bases matching TRBD1. This CDR3 comprises 16 residues. Germline CDR1 reads SEHNR; CDR2 reads FQNEAQ (reference sequence). The J segment lost 2 bases and the V segment lost 5 bases, leaving 8 bases of the junction unmatched. In DNA form, the CDR3 reads TGTGCCAGCAGCCCCTGGACAGGCAGCAACACCGGGGAGCTGTTTTTT. Its protein product is CASSPWTGSNTGELFF.

V usage is TRBV6-5 and J usage is TRBJ1-3; 7 nucleotides line up with TRBD1. This CDR3 spans 16 amino acids. V shed 4 bases and J 4 bases; nucleotides not matched to a gene: 10. The germline V gene has CDR1 MNHEY and CDR2 SVGAGI. CDR3 sequence: CASSSIPPRGGNTIYF. In DNA form, the CDR3 reads TGTGCCAGCAGTTCAATTCCCCCCAGGGGGGGAAACACCATATATTTT.

The gene calls are TRBV30 and TRBJ2-5, with a tentative D call TRBD2 (5 bases). The CDR3 totals 14 residues. CDR1 and CDR2 (germline): GTSNPN, SVGIG (reference sequence). With 4 bases removed from V and 2 bases from J, the gap between germline ends came to 14 bases. The CDR3 sequence: CAWTGWGGQETQYF. CDR3 DNA: TGTGCCTGGACGGGGTGGGGTGGTCAAGAGACCCAGTACTTC. Filled out from reference TRBV30 and TRBJ2-5, the complete variable domain reads SQTIHQWPATLVQPVGSPLSLECTVEGTSNPNLYWYRQAAGRGLQLLFYSVGIGQISSEVPQNLSASRPQDRQFILSSKKLLLSDSGFYLCAWTGWGGQETQYFGPGTRLLVL.

This chain joins TRBV25-1 and TRBJ1-6; 10 positions agree with TRBD1. Germline lookup yields CDR1 MGHDK and CDR2 SYGVNS. With 1 base clipped from V and 9 bases from J, the junction kept 6 bases outside the gene matches. The CDR3 is 16 residues long. CDR3 nucleotide sequence: TGTGCCAGCAGTGAATTGGGACAGGGGATCGGTTCACCCCTCCACTTT. It is translated as CASSELGQGIGSPLHF.

This rearrangement joins TRBV29-1 to TRBJ1-1; TRBD1 might be the D (5 bases). Germline CDR1 is SQVTM and CDR2 is ANQGSEA. This CDR3 has 16 amino acids. Trimming shortened V by 5 bases and J by 1 base, and 20 bases separated the two germline ends. The CDR3 spells CSVKWQGGTENTEAFF. The CDR3 region has the DNA TGCAGCGTTAAGTGGCAGGGCGGGACTGAGAACACTGAAGCTTTCTTT. The whole variable domain, remainder taken from reference TRBV29-1 and TRBJ1-1, is SAVISQKPSRDICQRGTSLTIQCQVDSQVTMMFWYRQQPGQSLTLIATANQGSEATYESGFVIDKFPISRPNLTFSTLTVSNMSPEDSSIYLCSVKWQGGTENTEAFFGQGTRLTVV.

This clone was counted once. The CDR3 nucleotides read TGCGCCAGCAGCTTGGAAGTCGCGGAGAATGAGCAGTTCTTC. Translated: CASSLEVAENEQFF. The chain carries TRBV5-1 and TRBJ2-1; D is uncertain. Trimming removed 0 bases from V and 7 bases from J, with 11 bases in between. This CDR3 spans 14 amino acids. Germline CDR1 is SGHRS and CDR2 is YFSETQ.

The V gene is TRBV6-1, the J gene TRBJ2-7; weak D call: TRBD1 (6 bases). Germline V lookup: CDR1 MNHNS, CDR2 SASEGT. The CDR3 extends over 14 amino acids. With 3 bases removed from V and 1 base from J, the gap between germline ends came to 10 bases. The CDR3 nucleotides are TGTGCCAGCAGTGACCCAGGGGTGTCCTACGAGCAGTACTTC. Its translation: CASSDPGVSYEQYF.

The sample holds a few counts of this clone. This chain connects TRBV5-1 to TRBJ2-7, with D possibly being TRBD1 (6 bases). This CDR3 has 14 amino acids. Trimming pared 2 bases from V and 6 bases from J, leaving 15 bases between. Germline CDR1 SGHRS, CDR2 YFSETQ. CDR3 sequence reads: CASSLQGEALEQYF. Here the CDR3 DNA reads TGCGCCAGCAGCTTACAGGGCGAGGCTCTCGAGCAGTACTTC. Combining the CDR3 with reference TRBV5-1 and TRBJ2-7 gives the whole variable domain KAGVTQTPRYLIKTRGQQVTLSCSPISGHRSVSWYQQTPGQGLQFLFEYFSETQRNKGNFPGRFSGRQFSNSRSEMNVSTLELGDSALYLCASSLQGEALEQYFGPGTRLTVT.

The chain couples TRBV7-9 to TRBJ1-1, with a weak D call TRBD1 (6 bases). The V end was cut by 5 bases, the J end by 1 base, with 41 bases between. CDR1 is SEHNR, CDR2 FQNEAQ, per germline (reference sequence). There are 24 residues in the CDR3. The CDR3 region has the DNA TGTGCCAGCAGCACTGGTAAAACTCCTCGGGGGGCAACTACACCCCTTGATAAGAACACTGAAGCTTTCTTT. Its translation: CASSTGKTPRGATTPLDKNTEAFF.

The chain joins TRBV27 to TRBJ2-3, with 10 bases that match TRBD2. The germline gives CDR1 MNHEY, CDR2 SMNVEV (reference sequence). The junction had 4 bases not matched to a gene; V was cut back by 4 bases and J by 3 bases. This CDR3 contains 15 residues. Here the CDR3 DNA reads TGTGCCAGCAGTTCCCGACTAGCGGGTACAGATACGCAGTATTTT. Protein product: CASSSRLAGTDTQYF.